One T cell receptor beta chain is described in this entry. TCRdb recomputed calls from the 5' RACE reads with MiXCR, one row per CDR3 protein. The sample includes 200,000 to 300,000 distinct CDR3 sequences, 10% to 15% of them seen just once. These data belong to a study of T cells after yellow fever vaccination. Study-wide background: For low cell numbers, libraries were made with SMART-Seq v4 Ultra Low Input.

The sequence was collected from a man aged 25-45 years who received the YFV17D yellow fever vaccine. This specimen was CD4+ T cells sorted from PBMCs, taken 45 days after the yellow fever booster vaccination.

The CDR3 is CSVEGQGGHEQYF. The CDR3 nucleotides read TGCAGCGTTGAAGGGCAGGGGGGCCACGAGCAGTACTTC. The chain links TRBV29-1 to TRBJ2-7; the D gene is possibly TRBD1 (7 bases). V was shortened by 1 base and J by 5 bases, with 12 bases between the two germline ends. Germline values: CDR1 SQVTM, CDR2 ANQGSEA. This CDR3 contains 13 residues.